A selection of T cell receptor beta chains follows, all from one sample in a study of T-cell reconstitution after alpha-beta-depleted transplantation in children. TCRdb passed the PCR reads through MiXCR, listing each CDR3 protein once. The sample has 700,000 to 950,000 distinct CDR3 sequences, 15% to 20% seen once. The specimen was PBMCs, mostly from graft donor cells, collected 360 days after TCRalphabeta/CD19-depleted stem cell transplant. These receptors were taken from a male patient younger than 18 who had a stem cell transplant for acute lymphoblastic leukemia, so the T cells may come from the graft donor. Both conserved end residues are part of each CDR3. D genes are given only for firm matches. Expanded clones are given a class, and other clones once, few, many or no size at all.

D gene	V gene	J gene	clone size	CDR3 DNA	CDR3 protein
.	TRBV5-1	TRBJ2-7	few	TGCGCCAGCAGCGAGTCGCTGGGGAGTCTCGACGAGCAGTACTTC	CASSESLGSLDEQYF
.	TRBV11-3	TRBJ2-1	.	TGTGCCAGCAGCTTAGAGGGGTTCTCCTACAATGAGCAGTTCTTC	CASSLEGFSYNEQFF
.	TRBV5-1	TRBJ1-4	few	TGCGCCAGCAGCTGGCCAGGGCCCGGGAATGGATTCTCAACTAATGAAAAACTGTTTTTT	CASSWPGPGNGFSTNEKLFF
.	TRBV5-1	TRBJ2-3	.	TGCGCCAGCAGCTTCAGGGGGGCGCGCGGTTCAGATACGCAGTATTTT	CASSFRGARGSDTQYF
.	TRBV4-1	TRBJ2-3	few	TGCGCCAGCAGCCAATACCCTAGCACAGATACGCAGTATTTT	CASSQYPSTDTQYF
TRBD2	TRBV12-3/TRBV12-4	TRBJ2-5	.	TGTGCCAGCCAAAAGCGGGAGGCGAAAGAGACCCAGTACTTC	CASQKREAKETQYF
TRBD2	TRBV5-1	TRBJ2-1	.	TGCGCCAGCAGACGACTAGCGGGAGGGCCGGCCCTTCGTTACAATGAGCAGTTCTTC	CASRRLAGGPALRYNEQFF
.	TRBV20-1	TRBJ2-1	.	TGCTGTGCCTTCGTCGTTGGGGCGATGAGCAATGAGCAGTTCTTC	CCAFVVGAMSNEQFF
.	TRBV6-2/TRBV6-3	TRBJ2-6	few	TGTGCCAGCAGTTATCCGGGAAGGTCAGGGAATGGGGCCAACGTCCTGACTTTC	CASSYPGRSGNGANVLTF
TRBD1	TRBV7-9	TRBJ2-1	few	TGTGCCAGCAGCGACTCCAGGGGGCTCGTCAATGAGCAGTTCTTC	CASSDSRGLVNEQFF
.	TRBV15	TRBJ2-3	few	TGTGCCACCAGCAGAGGACTTTATGCGCAGTATTTT	CATSRGLYAQYF
TRBD1	TRBV4-1	TRBJ2-2	.	TGCGCCAGCAGCCAGGGACAGGGCCCTTCCGGGGAGCTGTTTTTT	CASSQGQGPSGELFF
.	TRBV15	TRBJ1-1	.	TGTGCCACCAGCTACCCAGGTGAAGCTTTCTTT	CATSYPGEAFF
TRBD2	TRBV6-6	TRBJ2-7	many	TGTGCCAGCAAAGGGAGCGGGGCTAACGAGCAGTACTTC	CASKGSGANEQYF
.	TRBV5-1	TRBJ2-3	.	TGCGCCAGCAGCTTCTCCGTGACAGACACAGATACGCAGTATTTT	CASSFSVTDTDTQYF
.	TRBV18	TRBJ1-6	.	TGTGCCAGCTCACCCCCCTTTGCAGTCACGGATTCACCCCTCCACTTT	CASSPPFAVTDSPLHF
TRBD1	TRBV18	TRBJ1-2	.	TGTGCCAGCTCACCACCGGTACTGGGACAGGGATATGGCTACACCTTC	CASSPPVLGQGYGYTF
.	TRBV6-1	TRBJ2-4	few	TGTGCCAGCAGTGAAGCGGGGGCGCAGAAAAACATTCAGTACTTC	CASSEAGAQKNIQYF
.	TRBV12-3/TRBV12-4	TRBJ2-7	few	TGTGCCAGCAGTTCCATCACAGGGAGCGAGCAGTACTTC	CASSSITGSEQYF
TRBD2	TRBV12-3/TRBV12-4	TRBJ2-1	few	TGTGCCAGCAGACCCTCGGGGGGAAAGGGCACCTACAATGAGCAGTTCTTC	CASRPSGGKGTYNEQFF
.	TRBV15	TRBJ2-7	few	TGTGCCACCAGCAGAGAGACGGGTCCCTACGAGCAGTACTTC	CATSRETGPYEQYF
.	TRBV7-9	TRBJ1-4	few	TGTGCCAGCAGCTTTGGTTTTAGACAGTCGAATGAAAAACTGTTTTTT	CASSFGFRQSNEKLFF
TRBD2	TRBV4-1	TRBJ2-1	.	TGCGCCAGCAGGGGACTAGCGGGAGTTTTCAATGAGCAGTTCTTC	CASRGLAGVFNEQFF
TRBD1	TRBV5-1	TRBJ2-5	.	TGCGCCAGCAGCTTGTTACCCGGACAGGGGGATTCAGAGACCCAGTACTTC	CASSLLPGQGDSETQYF
.	TRBV10-3	TRBJ2-7	few	TGTGCCATCAGTAGTATTAGCCCTAACCCCTACGAGCAGTACTTC	CAISSISPNPYEQYF
.	TRBV5-1	TRBJ2-1	few	TGCGCCAGCAGCTTGGAGGCTAGCGCTTACAATGAGCAGTTCTTC	CASSLEASAYNEQFF
.	TRBV5-5	TRBJ2-1	few	TGTGCCAGCAGCTTGCCCGGGGCTGTTCGGTACAATGAGCAGTTCTTC	CASSLPGAVRYNEQFF
.	TRBV15	TRBJ2-1	few	TGTGCCACCAGCACGACCTTCTCCTACAATGAGCAGTTCTTC	CATSTTFSYNEQFF
.	TRBV20-1	TRBJ2-5	many	TGCAGTGTCCCATCGGCCCTCACGAGGGAGACCCAGTACTTC	CSVPSALTRETQYF
.	TRBV7-3	TRBJ1-1	.	TGTGCCAGCAGCCCGGACAGCTACTTCATGAACACTGAAGCTTTCTTT	CASSPDSYFMNTEAFF
TRBD2	TRBV5-1	TRBJ2-7	few	TGCGCCAGCGGGACTAGCGGGGGCTCCTACGAGCAGTACTTC	CASGTSGGSYEQYF
.	TRBV12-3/TRBV12-4	TRBJ1-4	few	TGTGCCAGCAGCCGCCGGGGTGGGGAAAAACTGTTTTTT	CASSRRGGEKLFF
TRBD2	TRBV5-1	TRBJ2-5	.	TGCGCCAGCAGCTTAGGGGCCGGGACTAGCAGGGAGACCCAGTACTTC	CASSLGAGTSRETQYF
.	TRBV5-1	TRBJ2-1	many	TGCGCCAGCAGCTCGTTGGGGTTGACCTACAATGAGCAGTTCTTC	CASSSLGLTYNEQFF
.	TRBV2	TRBJ2-5	.	TGTGCCAGCAGTATTTCTTGGGAGACCCAGTACTTC	CASSISWETQYF
TRBD1	TRBV29-1	TRBJ2-3	.	TGCAGCGAAAGGACAGGGCCTCGCACAGATACGCAGTATTTT	CSERTGPRTDTQYF
.	TRBV5-1	TRBJ1-1	few	TGCGCCAGCAGCCCCGGGACTTCTCCAGCCCTCGAAGCTTTCTTT	CASSPGTSPALEAFF